This TCR beta chain was captured in a study of technical replicates of blood from several donors. Generated by immunoSEQ multiplex PCR, the TCRdb table keeps only in-frame clones and is missing some. Among tens of thousands of clones listed, roughly 93% were seen once. V gave up 0 bases and J gave up 0 bases, with 12 bases separating them. The germline gives CDR1 SQVTM, CDR2 ANQGSEA. The CDR3 spans 16 residues. This TCR derives from a human donor in good health. J is TRBJ2-1 and V is TRBV29-1; D is unclear. Input material: T cells isolated from PBMCs. This CDR3 is CSVEDTSVGSYNEQFF. In DNA form, the CDR3 reads TGCAGCGTTGAAGATACCAGCGTAGGCTCCTACAATGAGCAGTTCTTC.